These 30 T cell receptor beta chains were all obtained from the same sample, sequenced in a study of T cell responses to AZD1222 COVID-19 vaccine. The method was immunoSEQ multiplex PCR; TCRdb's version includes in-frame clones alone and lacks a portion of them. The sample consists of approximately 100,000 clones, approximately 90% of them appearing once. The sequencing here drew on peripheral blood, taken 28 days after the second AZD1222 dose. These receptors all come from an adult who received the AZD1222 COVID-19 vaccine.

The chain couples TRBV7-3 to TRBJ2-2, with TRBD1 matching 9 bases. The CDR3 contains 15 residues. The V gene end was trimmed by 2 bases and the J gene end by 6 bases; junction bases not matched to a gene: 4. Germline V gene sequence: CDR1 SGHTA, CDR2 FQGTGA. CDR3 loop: CASSLGTGRSGELFF. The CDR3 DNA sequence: TGTGCCAGCAGCTTAGGGACAGGGAGGTCCGGGGAGCTGTTTTTT. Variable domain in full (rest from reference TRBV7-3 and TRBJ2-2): GAGVSQTPSNKVTEKGKYVELRCDPISGHTALYWYRQSLGQGPEFLIYFQGTGAADDSGLPNDRFFAVRPEGSVSTLKIQRTERGDSAVYLCASSLGTGRSGELFFGEGSRLTVL.

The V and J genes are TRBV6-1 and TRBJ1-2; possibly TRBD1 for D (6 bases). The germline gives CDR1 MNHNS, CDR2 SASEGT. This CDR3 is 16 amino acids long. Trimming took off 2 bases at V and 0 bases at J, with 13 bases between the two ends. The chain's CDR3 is CASSESGGRTNYGYTF. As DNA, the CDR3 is TGTGCCAGCAGTGAATCGGGGGGCCGGACTAACTATGGCTACACCTTC.

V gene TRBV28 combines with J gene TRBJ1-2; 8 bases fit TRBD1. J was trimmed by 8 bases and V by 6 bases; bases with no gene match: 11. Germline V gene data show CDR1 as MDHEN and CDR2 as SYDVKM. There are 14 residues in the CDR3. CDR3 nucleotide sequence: TGTGCCAGCAGATCTGCAGGGGGCAAGTACGGCTACACCTTC. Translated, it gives CASRSAGGKYGYTF.

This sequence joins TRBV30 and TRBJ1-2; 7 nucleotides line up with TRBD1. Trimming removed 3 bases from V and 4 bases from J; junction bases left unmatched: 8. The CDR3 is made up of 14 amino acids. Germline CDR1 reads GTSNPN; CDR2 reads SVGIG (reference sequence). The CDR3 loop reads CAWRKGGWGYGYTF. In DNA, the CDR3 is TGTGCCTGGAGGAAAGGGGGCTGGGGCTATGGCTACACCTTC.

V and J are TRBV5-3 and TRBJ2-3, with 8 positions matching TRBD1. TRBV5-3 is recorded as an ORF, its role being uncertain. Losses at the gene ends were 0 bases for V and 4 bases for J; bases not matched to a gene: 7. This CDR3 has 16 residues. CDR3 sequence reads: CARSLAGQVGPDTQYF. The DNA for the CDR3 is TGTGCCAGAAGCTTGGCGGGACAGGTGGGGCCAGATACGCAGTATTTT.

In nucleotides, the CDR3 is TGCGCCAGCAGCTTCCTTAAGGGAGGGATGAATGTGGCTAATGAAAAACTGTTTTTT. Residues: CASSFLKGGMNVANEKLFF. The chain couples TRBV5-1 to TRBJ1-4; D not resolved. Deletions cut 2 bases from V and 3 bases from J, with 23 bases between. This CDR3 is 19 amino acids long. Germline CDR1 is SGHRS and CDR2 is YFSETQ.

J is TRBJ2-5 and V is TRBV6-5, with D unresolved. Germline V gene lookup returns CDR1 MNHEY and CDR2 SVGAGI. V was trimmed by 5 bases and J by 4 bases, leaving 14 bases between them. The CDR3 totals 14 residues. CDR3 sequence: CASSPSWVTETQYF. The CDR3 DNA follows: TGTGCCAGCAGTCCCTCCTGGGTTACAGAGACCCAGTACTTC.

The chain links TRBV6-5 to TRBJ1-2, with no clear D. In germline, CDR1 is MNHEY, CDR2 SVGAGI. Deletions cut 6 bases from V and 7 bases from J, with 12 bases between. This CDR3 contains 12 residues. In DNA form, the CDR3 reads TGTGCCAGCAGGGCCACGACGGGTGGCTACACCTTC. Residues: CASRATTGGYTF.

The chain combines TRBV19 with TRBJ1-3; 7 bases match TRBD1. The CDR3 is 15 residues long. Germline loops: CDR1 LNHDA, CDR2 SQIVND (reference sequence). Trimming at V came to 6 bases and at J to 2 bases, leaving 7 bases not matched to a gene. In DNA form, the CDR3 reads TGTGCCAGTAGCCCCCTCGGACAGGCTGGAAACACCATATATTTT. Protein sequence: CASSPLGQAGNTIYF. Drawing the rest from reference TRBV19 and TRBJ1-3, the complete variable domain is DGGITQSPKYLFRKEGQNVTLSCEQNLNHDAMYWYRQDPGQGLRLIYYSQIVNDFQKGDIAEGYSVSREKKESFPLTVTSAQKNPTAFYLCASSPLGQAGNTIYFGEGSWLTVV.

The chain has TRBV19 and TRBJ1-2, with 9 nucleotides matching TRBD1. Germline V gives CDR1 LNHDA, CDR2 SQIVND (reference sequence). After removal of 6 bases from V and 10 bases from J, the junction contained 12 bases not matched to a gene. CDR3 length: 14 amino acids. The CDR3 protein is CASSAQKDRGHYTF. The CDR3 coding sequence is TGTGCCAGTAGCGCCCAGAAGGACAGGGGACACTACACCTTC. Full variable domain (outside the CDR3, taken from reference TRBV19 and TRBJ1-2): DGGITQSPKYLFRKEGQNVTLSCEQNLNHDAMYWYRQDPGQGLRLIYYSQIVNDFQKGDIAEGYSVSREKKESFPLTVTSAQKNPTAFYLCASSAQKDRGHYTFGSGTRLTVV.

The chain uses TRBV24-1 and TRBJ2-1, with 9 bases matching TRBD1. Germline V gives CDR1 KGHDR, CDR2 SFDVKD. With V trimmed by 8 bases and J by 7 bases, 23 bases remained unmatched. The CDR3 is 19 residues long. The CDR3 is CATTGTLRGTGIDKNEQFF. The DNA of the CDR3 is TGTGCCACCACCGGGACGCTAAGAGGGACAGGGATCGACAAGAATGAGCAGTTCTTC.

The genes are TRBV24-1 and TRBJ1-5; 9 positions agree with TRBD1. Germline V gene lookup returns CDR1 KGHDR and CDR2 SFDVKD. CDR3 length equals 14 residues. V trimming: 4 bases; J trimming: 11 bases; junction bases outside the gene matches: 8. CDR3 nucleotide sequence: TGTGCCACCAGTGAGCCGGGACAGGGTTCAGCCCAGCATTTT. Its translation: CATSEPGQGSAQHF.

The CDR3 protein is CASSAPAVEPGELFF. CDR3 nucleotide sequence: TGTGCCAGCAGCGCTCCTGCGGTGGAACCCGGGGAGCTGTTTTTT. The chain has TRBV11-2 and TRBJ2-2, with no clear D. Germline V gene data show CDR1 as SGHAT and CDR2 as FQNNGV. The CDR3 is 15 amino acids. V was clipped by 5 bases and J by 6 bases, with 16 bases between them.

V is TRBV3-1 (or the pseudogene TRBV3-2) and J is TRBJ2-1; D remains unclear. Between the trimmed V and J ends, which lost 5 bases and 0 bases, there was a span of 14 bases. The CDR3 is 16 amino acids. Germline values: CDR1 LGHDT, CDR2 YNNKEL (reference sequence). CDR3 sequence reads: CASSSAPKTSYNEQFF. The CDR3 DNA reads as TGTGCCAGCAGCTCCGCCCCGAAGACCTCCTACAATGAGCAGTTCTTC.

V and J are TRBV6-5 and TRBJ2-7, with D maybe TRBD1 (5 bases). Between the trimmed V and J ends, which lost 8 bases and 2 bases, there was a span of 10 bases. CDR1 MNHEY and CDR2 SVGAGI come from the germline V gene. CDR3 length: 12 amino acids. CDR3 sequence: CASFGRAYEQYF. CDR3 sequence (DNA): TGTGCCAGCTTTGGCAGGGCCTACGAGCAGTACTTC.

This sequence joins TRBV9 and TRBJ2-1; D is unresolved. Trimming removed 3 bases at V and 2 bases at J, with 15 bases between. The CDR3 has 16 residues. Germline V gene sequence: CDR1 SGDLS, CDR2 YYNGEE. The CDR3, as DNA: TGTGCCAGCAGCGGACAATCCCGAGCTGCCTACAATGAGCAGTTCTTC. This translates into CASSGQSRAAYNEQFF.

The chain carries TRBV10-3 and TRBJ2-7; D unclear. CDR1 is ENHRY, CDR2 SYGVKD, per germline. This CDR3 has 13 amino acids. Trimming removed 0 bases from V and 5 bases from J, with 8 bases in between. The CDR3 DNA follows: TGTGCCATCAGTGAGTCACCCAGGCACGAGCAGTACTTC. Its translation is CAISESPRHEQYF.

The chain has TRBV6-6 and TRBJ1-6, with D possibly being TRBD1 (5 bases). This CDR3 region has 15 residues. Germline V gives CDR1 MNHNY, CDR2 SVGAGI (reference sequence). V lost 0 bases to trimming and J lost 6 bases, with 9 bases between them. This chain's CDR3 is CASSYSTDFNSPLHF. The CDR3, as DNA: TGTGCCAGCAGTTACTCGACAGATTTTAATTCACCCCTCCACTTT.

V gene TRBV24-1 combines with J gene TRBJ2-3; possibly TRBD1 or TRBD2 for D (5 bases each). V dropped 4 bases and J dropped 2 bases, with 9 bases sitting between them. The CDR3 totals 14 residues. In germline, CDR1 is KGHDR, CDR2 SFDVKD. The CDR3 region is CATSDRGTTDTQYF. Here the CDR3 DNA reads TGTGCCACCAGTGACCGAGGGACCACAGATACGCAGTATTTT.

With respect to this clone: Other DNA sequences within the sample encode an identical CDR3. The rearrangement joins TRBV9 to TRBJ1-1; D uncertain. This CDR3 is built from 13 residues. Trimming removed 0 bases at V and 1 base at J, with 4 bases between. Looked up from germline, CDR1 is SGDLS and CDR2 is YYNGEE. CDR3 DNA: TGTGCCAGCAGCGTAGCTGGGAACACTGAAGCTTTCTTT. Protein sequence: CASSVAGNTEAFF.

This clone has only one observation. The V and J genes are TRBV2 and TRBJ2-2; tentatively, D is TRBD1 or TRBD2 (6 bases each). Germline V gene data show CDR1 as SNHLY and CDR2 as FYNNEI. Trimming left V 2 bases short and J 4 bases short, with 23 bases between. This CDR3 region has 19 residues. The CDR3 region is CASSEFKYPSGAPTGELFF. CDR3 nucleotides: TGTGCCAGCAGTGAATTCAAATATCCTTCGGGGGCGCCCACCGGGGAGCTGTTTTTT.

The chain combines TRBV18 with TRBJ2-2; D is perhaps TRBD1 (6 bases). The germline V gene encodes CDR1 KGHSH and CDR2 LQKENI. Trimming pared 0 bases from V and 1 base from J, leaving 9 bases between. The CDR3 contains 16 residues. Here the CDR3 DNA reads TGTGCCAGCTCACCACCGGGGACAAAGAACACCGGGGAGCTGTTTTTT. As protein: CASSPPGTKNTGELFF.

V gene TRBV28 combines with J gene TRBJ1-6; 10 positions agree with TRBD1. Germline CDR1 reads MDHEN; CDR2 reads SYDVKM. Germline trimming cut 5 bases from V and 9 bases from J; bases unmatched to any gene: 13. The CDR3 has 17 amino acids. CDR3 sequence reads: CASSLPGQGLLGSPLHF. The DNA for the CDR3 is TGTGCCAGCAGTCTACCGGGACAGGGGCTTTTGGGTTCACCCCTCCACTTT.

The CDR3 sequence: CASSQNRDRAYNEQFF. For the CDR3, the DNA is TGCGCCAGCAGCCAAAACCGGGACAGGGCGTACAATGAGCAGTTCTTC. The V gene is TRBV4-1, the J gene TRBJ2-1, with 9 bases fitting TRBD1. Germline V gene lookup returns CDR1 MGHRA and CDR2 YSYEKL. The CDR3 is 16 residues long. V gave up 2 bases and J gave up 4 bases; unmatched junction bases: 6.

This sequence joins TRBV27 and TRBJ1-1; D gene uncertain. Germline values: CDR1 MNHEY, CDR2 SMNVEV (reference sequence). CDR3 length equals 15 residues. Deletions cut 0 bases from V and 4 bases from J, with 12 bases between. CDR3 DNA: TGTGCCAGCAGTTTATCGTTCGGCCTGGGCACTGAAGCTTTCTTT. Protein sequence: CASSLSFGLGTEAFF.

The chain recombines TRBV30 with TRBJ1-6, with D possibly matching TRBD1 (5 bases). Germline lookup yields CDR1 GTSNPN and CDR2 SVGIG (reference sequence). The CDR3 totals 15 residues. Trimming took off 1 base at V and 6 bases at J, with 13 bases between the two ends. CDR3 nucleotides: TGTGCCTGGAGTGGGGGAGACAGCGGTAATTCACCCCTCCACTTT. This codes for CAWSGGDSGNSPLHF.

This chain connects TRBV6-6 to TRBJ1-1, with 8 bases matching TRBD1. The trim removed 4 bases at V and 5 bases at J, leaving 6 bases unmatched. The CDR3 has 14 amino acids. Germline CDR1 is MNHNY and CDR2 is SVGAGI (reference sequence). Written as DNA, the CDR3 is TGTGCCAGCAGTTTCAGGGGGCGAGAGACTGAAGCTTTCTTT. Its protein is CASSFRGRETEAFF.

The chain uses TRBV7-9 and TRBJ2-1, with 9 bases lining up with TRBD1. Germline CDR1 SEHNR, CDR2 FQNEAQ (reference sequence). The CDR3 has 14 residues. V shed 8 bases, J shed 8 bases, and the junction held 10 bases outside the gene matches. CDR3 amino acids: CASVGPGQGYEQFF. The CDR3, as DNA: TGTGCCAGCGTGGGACCGGGACAGGGCTATGAGCAGTTCTTC.

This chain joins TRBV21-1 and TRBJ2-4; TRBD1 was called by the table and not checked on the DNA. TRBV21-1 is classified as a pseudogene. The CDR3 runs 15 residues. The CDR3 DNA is TGTGCCAGCAGCCCCGTAGAGGACAGGGCATACATTCAGTACTTC. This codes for CASSPVEDRAYIQYF.

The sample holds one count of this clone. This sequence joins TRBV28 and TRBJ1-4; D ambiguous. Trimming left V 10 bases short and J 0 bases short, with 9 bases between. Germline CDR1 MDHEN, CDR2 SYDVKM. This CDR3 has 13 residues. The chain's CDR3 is CAIPDATNEKLFF. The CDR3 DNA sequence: TGTGCCATCCCGGATGCAACTAATGAAAAACTGTTTTTT.